One T cell receptor (beta chain) is described in this entry. Germline and junction disagree at one end, which may indicate a read error. This sample is drawn from a study of Ad26.COV2.S vaccination and SARS-CoV-2 variants. Here immunoSEQ multiplex PCR was the method, and the copy in TCRdb shows in-frame clones only, minus some. The sample shows around 340,000 clones, 70% to 90% of them seen only once. Treatment indicated: about 20 received Ad26.COV2.S at low or high dose, single or two shots; roughly five received placebo; per-sample allocation not given. On day 63 after the first injection, vaccine and placebo recipients gave samples. This receptor was identified in a person between 18 and 65 years old who received the Ad26.COV2.S COVID-19 vaccine or a placebo. The source was peripheral blood, collected in a trial of Ad26.COV2.S vaccine versus placebo.

The DNA for the CDR3 is TGTGCCAGCAGCGTAGCCAGGGGGCGGGACGGGTACGAGCAGTACTTC. Protein sequence: CASSVARGRDGYEQYF. J is TRBJ2-7 and V is TRBV7-2; 8 bases match TRBD1. CDR3 length: 16 amino acids. Germline V gene data show CDR1 as SGHTA and CDR2 as FQGNSA.